The 6 T cell receptor beta chains reported below all come from one sample, sequenced in a study of T cell responses to AZD1222 COVID-19 vaccine. Here immunoSEQ multiplex PCR was the method, and the copy in TCRdb shows in-frame clones only, minus some. The data hold about 100,000 clones, with about nine tenths observed a single time. Specimen: peripheral blood, collected on day 0 of AZD1222 vaccination. These receptors were obtained from an adult in good health.

The chain joins TRBV6-2 or TRBV6-3 to TRBJ1-2; D is perhaps TRBD1 (6 bases). The CDR3 is 15 residues long. Germline lookup yields CDR1 MNHEY and CDR2 SVGEGT. Trimming stripped 6 bases from V and 4 bases from J, with 18 bases between. DNA for the CDR3: TGTGCCAGCAGCCAGGGCCTTCCCAGGGGCTATGGCTACACCTTC. This translates into CASSQGLPRGYGYTF.

The V gene is TRBV6-5, the J gene TRBJ2-2; no firm D call. Germline CDR1 and CDR2: MNHEY and SVGAGI. CDR3 length: 13 amino acids. Trimming cost V 8 bases and J 2 bases, with 9 bases left between them. CDR3: CASSPFNTGELFF. The CDR3 nucleotides read TGTGCCAGCTCTCCATTTAACACCGGGGAGCTGTTTTTT.

A single count supports this clone. The chain recombines TRBV28 with TRBJ1-5; D not resolved. Trimming took 8 bases from V and 0 from J, leaving 8 bases between them. The CDR3 covers 13 residues. The germline V gene has CDR1 MDHEN and CDR2 SYDVKM. The CDR3 here is CASVGNSNQPQHF. The CDR3, as DNA: TGTGCCAGCGTTGGTAATAGCAATCAGCCCCAGCATTTT.

The chain combines TRBV5-1 with TRBJ1-5; D is undetermined. Germline loops: CDR1 SGHRS, CDR2 YFSETQ. The V end lost 1 base, the J end lost 5 bases, and 13 bases lay between the germline ends. This CDR3 region has 15 residues. CDR3 coding DNA: TGCGCCAGCAGCTTGCCAGATGCGGCCCATCAGCCCCAGCATTTT. It translates to CASSLPDAAHQPQHF.

This chain connects TRBV5-4 to TRBJ1-2, with D possibly matching TRBD1 (6 bases). Trimming removed 0 bases at V and 2 bases at J, with 11 bases between. This CDR3 contains 15 residues. Germline CDR1 SGHNT, CDR2 YYREEE (reference sequence). The CDR3 reads CASSLAGTKNYGYTF. CDR3 nucleotides: TGTGCCAGCAGCTTGGCCGGGACAAAAAACTATGGCTACACCTTC. Combining the CDR3 with reference TRBV5-4 and TRBJ1-2 gives the whole variable domain ETGVTQSPTHLIKTRGQQVTLRCSSQSGHNTVSWYQQALGQGPQFIFQYYREEENGRGNFPPRFSGLQFPNYSSELNVNALELDDSALYLCASSLAGTKNYGYTFGSGTRLTVV.

The J gene is TRBJ1-6, the V gene TRBV27; D is perhaps TRBD1 (6 bases). This CDR3 has 14 amino acids. Deletions cut 3 bases from V and 6 bases from J, with 9 bases between. Germline CDR1 MNHEY, CDR2 SMNVEV (reference sequence). The CDR3 protein is CASSLARGNSPLHF. In DNA form, the CDR3 reads TGTGCCAGCAGTTTGGCCAGGGGTAATTCACCCCTCCACTTT.